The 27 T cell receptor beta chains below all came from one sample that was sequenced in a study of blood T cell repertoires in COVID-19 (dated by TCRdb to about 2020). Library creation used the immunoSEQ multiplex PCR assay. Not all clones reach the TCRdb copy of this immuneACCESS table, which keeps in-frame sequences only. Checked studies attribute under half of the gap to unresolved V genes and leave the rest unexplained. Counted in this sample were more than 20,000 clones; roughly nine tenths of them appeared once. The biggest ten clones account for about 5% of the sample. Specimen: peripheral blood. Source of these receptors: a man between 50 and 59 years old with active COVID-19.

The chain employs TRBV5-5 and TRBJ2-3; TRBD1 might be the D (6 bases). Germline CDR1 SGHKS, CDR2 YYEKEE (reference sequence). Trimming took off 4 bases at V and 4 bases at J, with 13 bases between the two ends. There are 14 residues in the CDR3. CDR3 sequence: CASSHRVFADTQYF. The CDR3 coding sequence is TGTGCCAGCAGCCACAGGGTTTTCGCAGATACGCAGTATTTT.

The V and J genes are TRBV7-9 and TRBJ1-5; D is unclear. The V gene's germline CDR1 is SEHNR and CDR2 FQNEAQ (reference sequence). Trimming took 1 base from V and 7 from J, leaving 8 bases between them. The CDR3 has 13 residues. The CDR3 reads CASSLGADQPQHF. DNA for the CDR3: TGTGCCAGCAGCTTAGGGGCAGACCAGCCCCAGCATTTT.

CDR3 amino acids: CATSDYKGQTEYNEQFF. In DNA, the CDR3 is TGTGCCACCAGTGACTACAAGGGACAGACCGAATACAATGAGCAGTTCTTC. The chain links TRBV24-1 to TRBJ2-1, with 7 bases fitting TRBD1. This CDR3 is 17 amino acids long. CDR1 and CDR2 (germline): KGHDR, SFDVKD. The trim removed 4 bases at V and 4 bases at J, leaving 12 bases unmatched.

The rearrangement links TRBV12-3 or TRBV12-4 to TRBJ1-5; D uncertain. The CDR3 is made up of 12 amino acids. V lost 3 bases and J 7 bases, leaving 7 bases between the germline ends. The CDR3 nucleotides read TGTGCCAGCAGTTTCTTCGTCCAGCCCCAGCATTTT. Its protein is CASSFFVQPQHF.

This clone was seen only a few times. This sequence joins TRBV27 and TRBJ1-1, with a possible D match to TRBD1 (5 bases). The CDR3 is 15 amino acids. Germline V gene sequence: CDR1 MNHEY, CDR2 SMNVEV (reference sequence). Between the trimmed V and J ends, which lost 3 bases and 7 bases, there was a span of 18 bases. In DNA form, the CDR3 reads TGTGCCAGCAGTTTGAAGGGCCCGGGGGGGAGTGAAGCTTTCTTT. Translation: CASSLKGPGGSEAFF.

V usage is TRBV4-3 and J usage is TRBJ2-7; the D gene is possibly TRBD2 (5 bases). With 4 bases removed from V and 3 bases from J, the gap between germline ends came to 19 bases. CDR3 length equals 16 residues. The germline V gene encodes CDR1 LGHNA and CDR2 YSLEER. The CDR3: CASSPSIGEPHYEQYF. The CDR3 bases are TGCGCCAGCAGCCCCTCGATTGGGGAGCCTCACTACGAGCAGTACTTC.

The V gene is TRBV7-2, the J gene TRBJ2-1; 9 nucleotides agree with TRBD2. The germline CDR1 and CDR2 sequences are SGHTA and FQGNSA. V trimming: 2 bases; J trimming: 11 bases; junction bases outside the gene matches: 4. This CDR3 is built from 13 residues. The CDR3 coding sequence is TGTGCCAGCAGCTTATTGACTAGCGGCCAGCAGTTCTTC. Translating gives CASSLLTSGQQFF.

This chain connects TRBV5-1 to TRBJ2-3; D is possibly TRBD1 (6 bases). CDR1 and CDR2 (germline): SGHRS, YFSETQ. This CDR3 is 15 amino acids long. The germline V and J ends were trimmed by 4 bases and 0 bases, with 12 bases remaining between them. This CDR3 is CASSTDRASTDTQYF. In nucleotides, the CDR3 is TGCGCCAGCAGCACGGACAGAGCTAGCACAGATACGCAGTATTTT.

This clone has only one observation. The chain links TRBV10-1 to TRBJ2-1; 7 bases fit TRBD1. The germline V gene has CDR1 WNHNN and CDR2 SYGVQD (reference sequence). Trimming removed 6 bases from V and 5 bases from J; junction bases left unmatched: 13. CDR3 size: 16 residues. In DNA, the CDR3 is TGCGCCAGCAGAGTTCCTCCGGGACAGAAAGACAATGAGCAGTTCTTC. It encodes CASRVPPGQKDNEQFF.

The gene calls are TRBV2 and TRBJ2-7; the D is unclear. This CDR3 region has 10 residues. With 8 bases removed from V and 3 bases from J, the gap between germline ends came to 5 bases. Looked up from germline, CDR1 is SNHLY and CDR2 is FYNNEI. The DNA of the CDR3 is TGTGCCAGCCAAAACTACGAGCAGTACTTC. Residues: CASQNYEQYF. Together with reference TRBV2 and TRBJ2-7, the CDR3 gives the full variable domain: EPEVTQTPSHQVTQMGQEVILRCVPISNHLYFYWYRQILGQKVEFLVSFYNNEISEKSEIFDDQFSVERPDGSNFTLKIRSTKLEDSAMYFCASQNYEQYFGPGTRLTVT.

The CDR3 nucleotides are TGTGCCAGCACCAACGGGGTTTCATTTGGAAACACCATATATTTT. This gives the protein CASTNGVSFGNTIYF. This rearrangement joins TRBV2 to TRBJ1-3; the D is unclear. CDR1 is SNHLY and CDR2 is FYNNEI in the germline V gene. Trimming left V 7 bases short and J 3 bases short, with 16 bases between. This CDR3 contains 15 residues.

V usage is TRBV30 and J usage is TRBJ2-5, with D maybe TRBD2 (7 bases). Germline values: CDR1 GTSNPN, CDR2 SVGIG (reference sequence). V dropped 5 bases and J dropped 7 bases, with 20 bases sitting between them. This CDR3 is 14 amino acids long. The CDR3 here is CAWEGGRTAGTQYF. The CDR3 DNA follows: TGTGCCTGGGAGGGGGGGAGGACCGCGGGGACCCAGTACTTC.

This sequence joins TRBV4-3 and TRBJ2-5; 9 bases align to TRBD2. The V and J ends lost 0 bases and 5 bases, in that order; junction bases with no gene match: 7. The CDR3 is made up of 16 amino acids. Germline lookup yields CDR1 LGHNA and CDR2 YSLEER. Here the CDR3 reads CASSQELAGGRETQYF. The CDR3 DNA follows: TGCGCCAGCAGCCAAGAGCTGGCGGGGGGGCGTGAGACCCAGTACTTC.

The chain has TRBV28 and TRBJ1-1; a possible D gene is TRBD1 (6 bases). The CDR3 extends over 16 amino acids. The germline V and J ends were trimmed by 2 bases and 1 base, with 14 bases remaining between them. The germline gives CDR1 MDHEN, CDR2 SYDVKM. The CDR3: CASSLISQGQNTEAFF. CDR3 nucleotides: TGTGCCAGCAGTTTAATTAGCCAGGGACAGAACACTGAAGCTTTCTTT. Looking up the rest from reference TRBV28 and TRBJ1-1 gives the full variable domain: DVKVTQSSRYLVKRTGEKVFLECVQDMDHENMFWYRQDPGLGLRLIYFSYDVKMKEKGDIPEGYSVSREKKERFSLILESASTNQTSMYLCASSLISQGQNTEAFFGQGTRLTVV.

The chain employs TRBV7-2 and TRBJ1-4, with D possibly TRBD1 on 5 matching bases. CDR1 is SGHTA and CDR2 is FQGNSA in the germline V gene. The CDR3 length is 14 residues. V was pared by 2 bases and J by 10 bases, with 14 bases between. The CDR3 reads CASSLSGQTRKLFF. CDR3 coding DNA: TGTGCCAGCAGCTTATCTGGACAAACCCGAAAACTGTTTTTT.

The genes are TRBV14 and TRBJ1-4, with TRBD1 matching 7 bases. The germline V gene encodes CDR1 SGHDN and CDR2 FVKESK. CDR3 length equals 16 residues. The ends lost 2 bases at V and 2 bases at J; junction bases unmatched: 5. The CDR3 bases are TGTGCCAGCAGCCAACGACAGGGAGCTACTAATGAAAAACTGTTTTTT. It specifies CASSQRQGATNEKLFF.

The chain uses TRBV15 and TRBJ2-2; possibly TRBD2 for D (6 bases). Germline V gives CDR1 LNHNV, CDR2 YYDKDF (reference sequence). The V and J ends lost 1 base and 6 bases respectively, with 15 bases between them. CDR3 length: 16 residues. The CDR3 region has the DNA TGTGCCACCAGCAGAGCCGGGAGTCAGGTCGCCGGGGAGCTGTTTTTT. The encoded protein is CATSRAGSQVAGELFF.

The CDR3, as DNA: TGTGCCAGCAGTCCCCCCCCCGGGCCGCGGGGTTCCAATGAGCAGTTCTTC. This codes for CASSPPPGPRGSNEQFF. J is TRBJ2-1 and V is TRBV28; maybe TRBD2 (6 bases). The CDR3 is made up of 17 amino acids. The germline V gene has CDR1 MDHEN and CDR2 SYDVKM. V was shortened by 5 bases and J by 6 bases, with 23 bases between the two germline ends.

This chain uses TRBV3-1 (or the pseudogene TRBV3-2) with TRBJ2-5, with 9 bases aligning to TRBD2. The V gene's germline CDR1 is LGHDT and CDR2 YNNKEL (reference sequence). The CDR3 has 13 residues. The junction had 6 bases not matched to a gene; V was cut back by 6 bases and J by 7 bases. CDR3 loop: CASRLLAGGTQYF. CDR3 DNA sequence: TGTGCCAGCAGGTTACTAGCGGGTGGGACCCAGTACTTC.

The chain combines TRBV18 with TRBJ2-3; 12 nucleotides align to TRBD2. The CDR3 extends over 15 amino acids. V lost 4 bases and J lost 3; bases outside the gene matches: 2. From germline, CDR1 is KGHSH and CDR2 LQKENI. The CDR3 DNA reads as TGTGCCAGCTCACTCGGACTAGCGGGAACAGATACGCAGTATTTT. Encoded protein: CASSLGLAGTDTQYF.

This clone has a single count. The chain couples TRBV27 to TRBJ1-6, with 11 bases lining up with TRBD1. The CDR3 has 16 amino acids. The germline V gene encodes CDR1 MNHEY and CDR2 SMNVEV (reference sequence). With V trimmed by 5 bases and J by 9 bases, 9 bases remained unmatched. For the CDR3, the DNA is TGTGCCAGCAGTCGTAGGACAGGGGGCATTTTTTCACCCCTCCACTTT. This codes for CASSRRTGGIFSPLHF.

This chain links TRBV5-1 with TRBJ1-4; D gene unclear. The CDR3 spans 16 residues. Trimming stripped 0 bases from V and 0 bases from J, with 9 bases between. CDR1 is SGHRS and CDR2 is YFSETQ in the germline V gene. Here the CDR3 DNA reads TGCGCCAGCAGCTTGGGTGGCCAGACAACTAATGAAAAACTGTTTTTT. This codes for CASSLGGQTTNEKLFF.

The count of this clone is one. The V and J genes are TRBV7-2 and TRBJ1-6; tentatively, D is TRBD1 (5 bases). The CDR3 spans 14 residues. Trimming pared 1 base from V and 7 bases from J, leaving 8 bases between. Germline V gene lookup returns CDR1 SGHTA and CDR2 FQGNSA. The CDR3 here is CASSLGGPNSPLHF. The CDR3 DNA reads TGTGCCAGCAGCTTAGGGGGCCCAAATTCACCCCTCCACTTT.

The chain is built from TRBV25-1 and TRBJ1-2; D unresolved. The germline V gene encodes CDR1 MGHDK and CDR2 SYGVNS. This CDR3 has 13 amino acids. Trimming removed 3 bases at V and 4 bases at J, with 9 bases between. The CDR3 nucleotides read TGTGCCAGCAGTGAGAGGGCCAGCTATGGCTACACCTTC. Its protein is CASSERASYGYTF.

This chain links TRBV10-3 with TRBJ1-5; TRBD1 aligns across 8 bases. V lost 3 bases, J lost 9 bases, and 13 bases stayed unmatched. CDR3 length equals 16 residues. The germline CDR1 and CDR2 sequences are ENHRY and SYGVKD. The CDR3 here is CAISESLTGGDGPQHF. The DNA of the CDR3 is TGTGCCATCAGTGAATCGCTTACAGGGGGAGATGGGCCCCAGCATTTT.

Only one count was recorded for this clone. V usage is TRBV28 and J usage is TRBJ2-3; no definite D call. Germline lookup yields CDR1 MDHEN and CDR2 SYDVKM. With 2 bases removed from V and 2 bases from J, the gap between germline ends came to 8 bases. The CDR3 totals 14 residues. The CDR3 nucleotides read TGTGCCAGCAGTTTAGCCGCACACACAGATACGCAGTATTTT. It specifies CASSLAAHTDTQYF.

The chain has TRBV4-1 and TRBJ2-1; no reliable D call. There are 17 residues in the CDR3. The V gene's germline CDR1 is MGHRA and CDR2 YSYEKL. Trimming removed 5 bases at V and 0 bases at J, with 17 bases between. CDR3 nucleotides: TGCGCCAGCAGCAGACGGGTGGGTACGAGCTCCTACAATGAGCAGTTCTTC. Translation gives CASSRRVGTSSYNEQFF.